This TCR beta chain was sequenced in a study of regulatory T cells in long-lasting Graves disease (dated by TCRdb to the early 2020s). Looking at the study overall: In the newly diagnosed Graves' disease group, patients had been taking antithyroid drugs for less than 3 months. This study used TCR sequencing and RNA sequencing of peripheral blood to compare persistent Graves' disease patients against newly diagnosed Graves' disease patients. TCR sequencing covered around 13 persistent and around 20 newly diagnosed Graves' disease patients, some 35 samples in total. The study was conducted in China and was registered as a clinical trial.

This clonotype was observed at least ten times. Its antigen is unknown. Per-base qualities were not stored, and no clone one base away is much larger. The full study reports these points: The authors acknowledged the small sample size as a limitation that may reduce accuracy. Compared with newly diagnosed patients, persistent Graves' disease patients had lower TCR Shannon entropy and fewer highly expanded clones, which suggests clonal expansion. Only the TCR beta chain was sequenced and analyzed. Only peripheral blood was studied, because thyroid tissue, the primary lesion, was inaccessible. TRBV28, TRBJ1-2 and TRBJ2-5 were preferentially used in persistent disease, while TRBV20-1 and TRBJ2-1 were favored in newly diagnosed disease. Patients with persistent disease shared more public clonotypes (around 3,000) than newly diagnosed patients did (around 980).

Libraries were prepared through multiplex PCR. Sequencing was performed on an Illumina HiSeq 4000. CDR3 regions were amplified by Arm-PCR with iRepertoire HTBI primers to construct TCR beta libraries. PCR products were gel purified before sequencing. Processing in the source paper ran as follows. Gene usage analysis of CDR3 amino acid clonotypes relied on the roughly 60 TRBV and over 13 TRBJ segments identified across samples. COPE and FqMerger were used to merge filtered high-quality paired reads into contigs. BLAST was used to align contigs to IMGT TRBV, TRBD and TRBJ reference genes, and CDR3 was defined according to IMGT. Clonotypes above 0.1% frequency were classified as highly expanded clones. Repertoire diversity was measured by Shannon entropy, and V-J evenness by the Gini coefficient. A clonotype found in more than one individual was treated as public. Starting from the raw public reads, TCRdb applied fastp trimming at Q25, assembled clones with MiXCR and retained in-frame beta chains. Duplicate CDR3 protein sequences are folded into a single record with the most common DNA and genes. The V and J calls come from TCRdb's annotation, not from the publication. Here the sample has 620,000 or so distinct CDR3 sequences; roughly 15% occur a single time. 18% of the sample rests with the top ten.

The label giving this sample's time point can be read as: newly diagnosed GD, antithyroid drugs for less than 3 months. For both TCR sequencing and RNA sequencing, RNA was extracted from PBMCs in TRIzol. The diagnosis of Graves' disease was made according to American Thyroid Association guidelines. Patients for the study were recruited at an endocrinology department in Xi'an, China. Each patient gave roughly 8.4 milliliters of peripheral blood, collected in an EDTA anticoagulant tube. PBMCs were isolated by Ficoll Paque Plus density gradient separation without further T cell sorting. RNA quality was checked with an Agilent 2100 Bioanalyzer and agarose gel, and concentration with a NanoDrop 2000. The CDR1 and CDR2 encoded by the germline V gene (reference sequence) are DFQATT and SNEGSKA. V and J are trimmed by 2 bases and 2 bases, and the gene matches miss 4 bases of the junction. Spanning cysteine to phenylalanine, the CDR3 consists of 14 amino acids. Left in the record is the CDR3 DNA by itself, 42 bases read in frame from the first base.

In addition, the sample was reused for a study of T cells in Graves' hyperthyroidism and ophthalmopathy. As noted in the second study: A patient counted as having stable Graves' hyperthyroidism if no progression to ophthalmopathy occurred over 18 months of follow-up. Hyperthyroidism patients were newly diagnosed, with disease duration under 2 months, and aged 18 to 65 years. Any patient with an uncontrolled infection, another autoimmune disease, pregnancy or lactation was excluded. Diagnoses were based on clinical symptoms, serum thyroxine and TRAb, thyroid ultrasound and orbital computed tomography. A first-round RT-PCR of the TCR CDR3 used the HTBI primer set with the Qiagen OneStep RT-PCR kit. Most expanded thyroid clonotypes (frequency above 0.001) were also detected in blood, a finding suggesting that blood repertoires may reflect thyroid immune responses. A 13 V-J signature model separated ophthalmopathy from stable hyperthyroidism, with around 91% sensitivity and about 81% specificity in cross-validation and 80%/75% in testing. In validation, progression to ophthalmopathy was predicted by the model with 70.59% sensitivity and roughly 76% specificity, a median of around 5.9 months before onset. A discovery cohort of roughly 96 patients, approximately 45 with Graves' ophthalmopathy and roughly 59 with stable Graves' hyperthyroidism, was used to find distinguishing TCR V-J signatures. Prospective prediction of ophthalmopathy was tested in an independent validation cohort of fewer than 20 hyperthyroidism patients and around 16 patients who later progressed to ophthalmopathy. For training and testing, the 95 to 100 patients in the discovery cohort were randomly divided in a 7:3 ratio. In addition, the study compared T-cell repertoires in thyroid tissue and in blood from six Graves' hyperthyroidism patients. After sampling, hyperthyroidism patients received methimazole starting at 30 mg daily, and ophthalmopathy patients received high-dose intravenous methylprednisolone. The libraries were constructed in a second round of multiplex PCR and then size-selected and purified. The libraries were sequenced on an Illumina HiSeq2000 using paired-end 100 bp reads. SOAPnuke was used to process the raw data, throwing out any read that contained adapters or uncalled bases, had a mean Phred below 15, or lacked an exact constant-primer or identifier match. COPE v1.2.5 was used to merge the high-quality paired reads, and each unique nucleotide sequence was defined as a clonotype. MiTCR v1.1 was used to align clonotypes to the IMGT TRBV, TRBD and TRBJ reference segments. Analysis was restricted to V-J combinations with a frequency above 0.0001, which covered 99.2% of repertoires. The TCS score was defined as the ratio of F50 (clonal expansion) to E x V (chaos), calculated using BLOSUM62-based TCRdist between CDR3 peptides within each V-J. Welch's t-statistics and random forest reduced just over 500 V-J features to some 14, which were used in a naive Bayes classifier (R e1071). No statistical method was used to set the sample size in advance, and investigators knew the group allocation. TCR Vbeta CDR3 sequencing of roughly 140 peripheral blood samples (over 40 ophthalmopathy, some 75 hyperthyroidism and roughly 17 progressor patients) is reported in the paper.

This sequence uses TRBV20-1 and TRBJ2-7, and TRBD2 matches 9 of the central bases. This receptor was identified in a woman aged 25 to 39 with Graves disease. Donor details come from another sample of the same person, matched by shared clones. The specimen comprised peripheral blood mononuclear cells (PBMCs), sampled at new diagnosis, from a patient treated with antithyroid drugs. CDR3 protein: CSARLASGTYEQYF. The DNA sequence reads TGCAGTGCTAGATTGGCTAGCGGGACCTACGAGCAGTACTTC.